This T cell receptor (beta chain) originates from a study of blood T cell repertoires in COVID-19 (dated by TCRdb to about 2020). Background on the whole study: Samples covering the acute and convalescent phases of COVID-19 were provided by collaborators in the United States, Italy and Spain. The dataset comprised deeply sampled blood TCRbeta repertoires from subjects exposed to, actively infected with, or recovered from COVID-19. Where available, HLA class I and class II types were obtained from metadata supplied by the sample provider rather than from assay-based typing. The repertoires were made available in a free public database intended to serve as a resource for research on the immune response to SARS-CoV-2. A de-identified subject ID, COVID-19 status, age in years and sex were almost always included in the sample metadata. Samples were obtained from the ongoing ImmuneRACE study (first 160 participants) and from about 1,300 subjects provided by 6 global collaborators. The material from the prospective study consisted of cDNA or gDNA derived from T cells, B-cell-depleted T cells, or PBMCs. Overall study results and their limits: How much clinical and demographic metadata was included differed by source and by participant, and the metadata was provided uncurated.

Whole blood was collected in K2EDTA tubes by collaborating institutions according to the institutions' own protocols. For TCRbeta analysis, collaborator samples were shipped as frozen whole blood, as isolated PBMCs, or as DNA extracted from either sample type. This clone was counted between two and nine times. Its recognized antigen is unknown. No much larger clonotype is one base removed from it; base qualities were not supplied. TCRbeta CDR3 regions were amplified from genomic DNA using the immunoSEQ Assay, a bias-controlled multiplex PCR. The paper's data handling went like this. The number of nucleated cells in each sample was estimated from the amplification of reference gene primers within the assay. To quantify the absolute abundance of each unique TCRbeta CDR3 rearrangement, sequence reads were collapsed and filtered. For each sample, productive Simpson clonality was calculated as the square root of Simpson's diversity index over productive rearrangements. Drawn from immuneACCESS, this table holds only the in-frame rearrangements with V and J called that TCRdb kept. Clones are partly lost; checked studies trace under half to an unresolved V gene and leave the rest unexplained. The DNA gave D and trimming, while V, J and clone size come from that table. The sample table records about 81,000 clones; roughly 89% of these occur just once. The top ten clonotypes cover approximately 5.2% of the sample.

V sheds 3 bases and J sheds 4 bases, leaving 16 bases between their ends. Reading the germline V gene gives CDR1 LGHNA and CDR2 YNFKEQ. Reading from cysteine to phenylalanine, the CDR3 counts 16 amino acids. Only the CDR3 part of the read is kept: 48 bases, read in frame from the first base. Sequenced sample: peripheral blood. The sequence is built from TRBV4-2 and TRBJ1-5, and TRBD1 may be the D gene, going by 5 matching bases. This clonotype originated in a woman at least 80 years old with active COVID-19. For the CDR3, the sequence is CASSHDIGEGNQPQHF. The base sequence is TGTGCCAGCAGCCACGATATCGGGGAGGGGAATCAGCCCCAGCATTTT.